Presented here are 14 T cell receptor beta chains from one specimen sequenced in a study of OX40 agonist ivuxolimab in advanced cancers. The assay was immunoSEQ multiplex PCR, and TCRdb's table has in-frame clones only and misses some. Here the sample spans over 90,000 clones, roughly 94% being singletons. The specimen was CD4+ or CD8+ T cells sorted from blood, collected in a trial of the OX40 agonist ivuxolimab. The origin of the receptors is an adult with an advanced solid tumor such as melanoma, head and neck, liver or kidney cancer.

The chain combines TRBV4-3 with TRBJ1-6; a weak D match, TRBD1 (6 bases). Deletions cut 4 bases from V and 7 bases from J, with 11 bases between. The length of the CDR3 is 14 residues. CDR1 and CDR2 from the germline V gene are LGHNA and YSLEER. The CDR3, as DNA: TGCGCCAGCAGCCGGACAGAGAAAAATTCACCCCTCCACTTT. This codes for CASSRTEKNSPLHF.

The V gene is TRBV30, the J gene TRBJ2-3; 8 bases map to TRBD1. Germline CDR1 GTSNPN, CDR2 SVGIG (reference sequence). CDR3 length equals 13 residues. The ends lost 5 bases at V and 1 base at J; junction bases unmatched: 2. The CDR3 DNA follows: TGTGCCTGGGCGGGACAGGGCACAGATACGCAGTATTTT. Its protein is CAWAGQGTDTQYF.

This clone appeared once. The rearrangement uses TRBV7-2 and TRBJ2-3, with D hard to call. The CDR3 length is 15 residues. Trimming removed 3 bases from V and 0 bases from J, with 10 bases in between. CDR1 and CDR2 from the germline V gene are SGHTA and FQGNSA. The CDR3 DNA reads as TGTGCCAGCAGCTTTTACCGCACTAGCACAGATACGCAGTATTTT. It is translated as CASSFYRTSTDTQYF.

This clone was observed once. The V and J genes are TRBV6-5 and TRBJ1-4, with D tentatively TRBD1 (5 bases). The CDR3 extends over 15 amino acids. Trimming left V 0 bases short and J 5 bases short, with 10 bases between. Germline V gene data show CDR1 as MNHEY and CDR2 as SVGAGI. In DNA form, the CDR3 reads TGTGCCAGCAGTTACTCGGGGCCCGTGAATGAAAAACTGTTTTTT. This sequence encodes CASSYSGPVNEKLFF.

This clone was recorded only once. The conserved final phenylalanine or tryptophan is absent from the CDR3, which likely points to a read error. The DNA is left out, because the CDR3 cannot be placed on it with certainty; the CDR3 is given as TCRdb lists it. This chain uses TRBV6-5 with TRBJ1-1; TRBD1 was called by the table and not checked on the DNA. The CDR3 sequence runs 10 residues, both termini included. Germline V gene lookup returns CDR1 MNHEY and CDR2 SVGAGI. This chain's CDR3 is CASPPYRGVG.

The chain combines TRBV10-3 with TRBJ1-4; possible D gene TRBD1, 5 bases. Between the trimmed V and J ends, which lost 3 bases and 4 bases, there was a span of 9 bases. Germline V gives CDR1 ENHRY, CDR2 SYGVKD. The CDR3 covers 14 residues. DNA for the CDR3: TGTGCCATCAGTGACTTGCAGGGTAATGAAAAACTGTTTTTT. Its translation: CAISDLQGNEKLFF.

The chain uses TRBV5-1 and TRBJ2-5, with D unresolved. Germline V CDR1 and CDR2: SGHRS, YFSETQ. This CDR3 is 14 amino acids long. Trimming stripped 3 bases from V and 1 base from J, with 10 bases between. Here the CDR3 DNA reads TGCGCCAGCAGCTCTTCCCGGGTCCAAGAGACCCAGTACTTC. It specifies CASSSSRVQETQYF. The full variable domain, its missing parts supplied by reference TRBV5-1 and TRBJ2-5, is KAGVTQTPRYLIKTRGQQVTLSCSPISGHRSVSWYQQTPGQGLQFLFEYFSETQRNKGNFPGRFSGRQFSNSRSEMNVSTLELGDSALYLCASSSSRVQETQYFGPGTRLLVL.

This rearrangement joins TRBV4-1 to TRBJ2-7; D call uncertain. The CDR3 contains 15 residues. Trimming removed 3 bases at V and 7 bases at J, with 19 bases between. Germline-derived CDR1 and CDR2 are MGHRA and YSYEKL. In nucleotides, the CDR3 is TGCGCCAGCAGCCAGTATAGCAGGTCTGGTGATGAGCAGTACTTC. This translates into CASSQYSRSGDEQYF.

The CDR3, as DNA: TGTGCCAGCAGTTACACGGCCGAAGTAGGTCAGCCCCAGCATTTT. As protein: CASSYTAEVGQPQHF. The rearrangement links TRBV6-5 to TRBJ1-5; unclear D gene. The germline V gene has CDR1 MNHEY and CDR2 SVGAGI. Between the trimmed V and J ends, which lost 2 bases and 6 bases, there was a span of 14 bases. This CDR3 is built from 15 residues.

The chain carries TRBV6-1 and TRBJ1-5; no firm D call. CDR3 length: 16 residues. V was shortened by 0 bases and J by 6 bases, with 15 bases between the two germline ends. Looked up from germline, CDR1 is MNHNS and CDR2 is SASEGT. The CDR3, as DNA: TGTGCCAGCAGTGAAGCTTGGGCGGGCGCAAGTCAGCCCCAGCATTTT. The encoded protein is CASSEAWAGASQPQHF.

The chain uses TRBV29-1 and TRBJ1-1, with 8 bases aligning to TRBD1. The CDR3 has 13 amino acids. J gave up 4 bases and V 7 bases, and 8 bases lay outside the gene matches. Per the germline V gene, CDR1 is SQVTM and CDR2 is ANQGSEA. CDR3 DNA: TGCAGCGGCAACAGGGGGAGTGGCACTGAAGCTTTCTTT. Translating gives CSGNRGSGTEAFF.

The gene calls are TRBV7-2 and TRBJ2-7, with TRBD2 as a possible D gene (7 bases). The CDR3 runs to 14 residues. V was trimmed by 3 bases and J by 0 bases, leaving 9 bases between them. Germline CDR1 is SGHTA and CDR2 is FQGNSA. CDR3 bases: TGTGCCAGCAGCTTCGGGGGGCACTCCTACGAGCAGTACTTC. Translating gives CASSFGGHSYEQYF.

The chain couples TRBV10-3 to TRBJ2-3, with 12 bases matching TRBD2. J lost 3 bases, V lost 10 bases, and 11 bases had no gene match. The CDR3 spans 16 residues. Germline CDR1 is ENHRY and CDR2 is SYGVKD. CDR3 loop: CATRMGLAGVTDTQYF. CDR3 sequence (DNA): TGTGCCACGAGAATGGGACTAGCGGGCGTGACAGATACGCAGTATTTT.

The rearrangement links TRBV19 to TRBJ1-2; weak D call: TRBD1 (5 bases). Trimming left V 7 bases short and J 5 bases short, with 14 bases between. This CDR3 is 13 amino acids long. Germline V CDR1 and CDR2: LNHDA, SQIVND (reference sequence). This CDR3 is CASKEAGPYGYTF. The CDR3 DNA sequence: TGTGCCAGTAAGGAAGCGGGGCCTTATGGCTACACCTTC.